The clone carrying this TCR beta chain was detected only a few times. The sample is drawn from a study of cytomegalovirus exposure and HLA in healthy donors. The junction had 10 bases not matched to a gene; V was cut back by 4 bases and J by 6 bases. The CDR3 sequence is 15 residues long. From germline, CDR1 is GTSNPN and CDR2 SVGIG (reference sequence). This PCR relied on a set of 60 Vbeta primers and 13 Jbeta primers. Sequencing used immunoSEQ multiplex PCR; TCRdb keeps in-frame clones, though not all of them. The data show roughly 130,000 clones, 66% seen once. The rearrangement links TRBV30 to TRBJ2-1, with 9 bases lining up with TRBD2. The sequenced sample was PBMCs. The clonotype was recovered from a young man in good health and CMV-seronegative. CDR3 bases: TGTGCCTGGAAGACCGGGACTAGCTCCCTCAATGAGCAGTTCTTC. Amino acids: CAWKTGTSSLNEQFF.